This T cell receptor (beta chain) appears in the sequencing data of a study of CD8+ T cells in alopecia areata. As for the study in general: Patients in the treated group were given tofacitinib by mouth, 5 to 10 mg twice a day. Severity scores in treated patients reflected the percentage of scalp affected.

Study-level findings and limits: Scalp sequencing captures resident alphabeta T cells of normal skin too.

V trimming: 3 bases; J trimming: 3 bases; junction bases outside the gene matches: 5. This CDR3 is built from 15 residues. Per the germline V gene, CDR1 is SGHDT and CDR2 is YYEEEE. Treatment noted: oral pan-JAK inhibitor, 5-10 mg twice daily. Reverse transcription of extracted RNA yielded cDNA, which provided the sequencing template. Assay: immunoSEQ multiplex PCR; the TCRdb copy retains only in-frame clones and omits some. The sample records 150,000 to 200,000 clones, around 51% being singletons. With regard to this clone: What it binds is unknown.

Sequenced here: CD8+ T cells sorted from blood, sampled at roughly week 52, from a patient treated with tofacitinib. The genes are TRBV5-6 and TRBJ2-1; 8 bases are shared with TRBD2. The receptor was derived from a human donor with alopecia areata. The DNA of the CDR3 is TGTGCCAGCAGCTCGCCCGGGAGGGGCTACAATGAGCAGTTCTTC. Encoded protein: CASSSPGRGYNEQFF. Full variable domain (missing parts from reference TRBV5-6 and TRBJ2-1): DAGVTQSPTHLIKTRGQQVTLRCSPKSGHDTVSWYQQALGQGPQFIFQYYEEEERQRGNFPDRFSGHQFPNYSSELNVNALLLGDSALYLCASSSPGRGYNEQFFGPGTRLTVL.